This T cell receptor beta chain was observed in a study of T cells in Graves' hyperthyroidism and ophthalmopathy. Looking at the study overall: Pretreatment peripheral blood was obtained at initial diagnosis. Study-level points and caveats: Ophthalmopathy stood apart from stable hyperthyroidism in a 13 V-J model. Blood also held most thyroid clonotypes expanded beyond 0.001.

The germline V gene has CDR1 LGHDT and CDR2 YNNKEL (reference sequence). V lost 0 bases, J lost 8 bases, and 8 bases stayed unmatched. This CDR3 is built from 16 residues. The source of the PBMCs was over 8.5 ml of fresh peripheral blood. The TCR beta CDR3 regions underwent amplification using RNA transcripts as the source. In the first-round RT-PCR of the TCR CDR3, the HTBI primer set was used. One entry per CDR3 protein results from TCRdb running MiXCR on the multiplex PCR reads. The data contain over 350,000 distinct CDR3 sequences, roughly 14% of them singletons. This clonotype was found many times. No antigen is known for it.

The sequenced material came from blood. The receptor was isolated from a man between 18 and 29 years old with Graves' ophthalmopathy. The rearrangement uses TRBV3-1 and TRBJ2-1; TRBD2 matches at 9 bases. Here the CDR3 DNA reads TGTGCCAGCAGCCAAGAATTAGCGGGGGAACCGTATGAGCAGTTCTTC. It is translated as CASSQELAGEPYEQFF.